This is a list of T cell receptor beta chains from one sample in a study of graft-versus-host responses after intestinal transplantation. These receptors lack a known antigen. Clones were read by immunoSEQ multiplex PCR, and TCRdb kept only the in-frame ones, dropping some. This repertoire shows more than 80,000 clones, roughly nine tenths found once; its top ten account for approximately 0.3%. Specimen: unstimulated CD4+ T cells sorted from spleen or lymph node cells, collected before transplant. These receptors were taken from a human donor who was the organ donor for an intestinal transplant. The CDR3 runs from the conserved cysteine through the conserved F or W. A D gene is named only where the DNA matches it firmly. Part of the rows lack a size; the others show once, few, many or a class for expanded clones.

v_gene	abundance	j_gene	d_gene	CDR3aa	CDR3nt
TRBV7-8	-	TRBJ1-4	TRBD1	CASSHRQGYTATNEKLFF	TGTGCCAGCAGCCATAGACAGGGCTATACCGCAACTAATGAAAAACTGTTTTTT
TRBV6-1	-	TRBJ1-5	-	CASTQGISNQPQHF	TGTGCCAGCACCCAGGGGATAAGCAATCAGCCCCAGCATTTT
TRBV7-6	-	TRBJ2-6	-	CASSIGAGANVLTF	TGTGCCAGCTCAATAGGAGCTGGGGCCAACGTCCTGACTTTC
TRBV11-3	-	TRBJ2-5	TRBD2	CASSLVGGSQETQYF	TGTGCCAGCAGCTTAGTGGGGGGGTCACAAGAGACCCAGTACTTC
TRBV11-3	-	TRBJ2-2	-	CASSQARGTGELFF	TGTGCCAGCAGCCAGGCACGCGGGACCGGGGAGCTGTTTTTT
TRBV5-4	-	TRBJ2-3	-	CASSLAAGRVTDTQYF	TGTGCCAGCAGCTTGGCGGCGGGGAGAGTCACAGATACGCAGTATTTT
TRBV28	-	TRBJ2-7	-	CASRSDRPSYEQYF	TGTGCCAGCAGGTCCGACAGGCCCTCCTACGAGCAGTACTTC
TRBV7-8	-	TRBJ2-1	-	CASSLELASNNEQFF	TGTGCCAGCAGCTTAGAGCTAGCCTCAAACAATGAGCAGTTCTTC
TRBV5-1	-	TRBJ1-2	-	CASSWDTNYGYTF	TGCGCCAGCAGCTGGGACACTAACTATGGCTACACCTTC
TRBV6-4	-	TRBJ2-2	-	CASRANQGIGELFF	TGTGCCAGCAGGGCCAACCAGGGGATCGGGGAGCTGTTTTTT
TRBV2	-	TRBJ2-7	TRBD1	CASTPRDRAYEQYF	TGTGCCAGCACGCCCCGGGACAGGGCCTACGAGCAGTACTTC
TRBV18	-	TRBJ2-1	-	CASSRQNNEQFF	TGTGCCAGCTCACGACAGAACAATGAGCAGTTCTTC
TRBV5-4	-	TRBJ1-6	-	CASSSRGINSPLHF	TGTGCCAGCAGCTCCCGAGGAATCAATTCACCCCTCCACTTT
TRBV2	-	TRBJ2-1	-	CASRMGSQYNEQFF	TGTGCCAGCAGGATGGGCAGTCAATACAACGAGCAGTTCTTC
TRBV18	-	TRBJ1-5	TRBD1	CASSPDRDQPQHF	TGTGCCAGCTCCCCCGACAGGGATCAGCCCCAGCATTTT
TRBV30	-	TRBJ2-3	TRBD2	CAWRLAGGPDTQYF	TGTGCCTGGCGACTAGCGGGGGGCCCCGATACGCAGTATTTT
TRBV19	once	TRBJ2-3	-	CASSPSGGDTQYF	TGTGCCAGTAGTCCCTCCGGCGGGGATACGCAGTATTTT
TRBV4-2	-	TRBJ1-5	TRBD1	CASSHGQGAQPQHF	TGTGCCAGCAGCCACGGACAGGGGGCTCAGCCCCAGCATTTT
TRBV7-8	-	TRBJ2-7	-	CASTRRTEAYEQYF	TGTGCCAGCACTCGTCGGACAGAGGCTTACGAGCAGTACTTC
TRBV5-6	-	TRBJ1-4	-	CASSLVAVNEKLFF	TGTGCCAGCAGCTTGGTGGCCGTAAATGAAAAACTGTTTTTT
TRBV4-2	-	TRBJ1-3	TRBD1	CASSLRDRKTGNTIYF	TGTGCCAGCAGCCTCCGGGACAGAAAGACCGGAAACACCATATATTTT
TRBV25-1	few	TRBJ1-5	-	CASSTTGHQPQHF	TGTGCCAGCAGTACGACAGGTCATCAGCCCCAGCATTTT
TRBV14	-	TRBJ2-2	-	CASSQDLAGTGELFF	TGTGCCAGCAGCCAAGATCTAGCCGGCACCGGGGAGCTGTTTTTT
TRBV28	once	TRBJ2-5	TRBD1	CASSKTGTGVRETQYF	TGTGCCAGCAGCAAGACCGGGACAGGGGTCCGGGAGACCCAGTACTTC
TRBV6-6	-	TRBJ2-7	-	CASSYSSYEQYF	TGTGCCAGCAGTTACTCGAGCTACGAGCAGTACTTC
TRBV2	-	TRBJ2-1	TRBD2	CASRKTGEGEQFF	TGTGCCAGCAGGAAGACTGGGGAGGGTGAGCAGTTCTTC
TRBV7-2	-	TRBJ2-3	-	CASSLGTGDTQYF	TGTGCCAGCAGCTTAGGCACCGGGGATACGCAGTATTTT
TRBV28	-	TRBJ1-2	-	CASSLFGRANYGYTF	TGTGCCAGCAGTTTGTTCGGGCGGGCTAACTATGGCTACACCTTC
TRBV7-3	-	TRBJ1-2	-	CASSPNTDPKKQRNYGYTF	TGTGCCAGCAGCCCTAACACCGACCCCAAGAAACAGAGAAACTATGGCTACACCTTC
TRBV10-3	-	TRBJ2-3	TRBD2	CAISESSSGDTQYF	TGTGCCATCAGTGAGTCGTCTAGCGGGGATACGCAGTATTTT
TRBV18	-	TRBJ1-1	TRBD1	CASSRTGGTEAFF	TGTGCCAGCTCACGGACAGGGGGAACTGAAGCTTTCTTT
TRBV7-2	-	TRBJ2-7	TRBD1	CASSLGTGLDYEQYF	TGTGCCAGCAGCTTAGGGACAGGGCTTGACTACGAGCAGTACTTC
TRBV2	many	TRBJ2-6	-	CASTGGGQAGANVLTF	TGTGCCAGCACCGGGGGCGGACAGGCTGGGGCCAACGTCCTGACTTTC
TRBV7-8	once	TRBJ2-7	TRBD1	CASSASRDRGPYEQYF	TGTGCCAGCAGCGCAAGCCGGGACAGGGGACCCTACGAGCAGTACTTC
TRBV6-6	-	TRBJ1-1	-	CASSYSEGIRPEAFF	TGTGCCAGCAGTTACTCGGAGGGGATAAGGCCTGAAGCTTTCTTT
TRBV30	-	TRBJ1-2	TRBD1	CASPDRGGNSYTF	TGTGCCTCCCCGGACAGGGGAGGTAATAGCTACACCTTC
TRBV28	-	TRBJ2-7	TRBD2	CASSFSSGGVHEQYF	TGTGCCAGCAGTTTTTCTAGCGGGGGGGTGCACGAGCAGTACTTC
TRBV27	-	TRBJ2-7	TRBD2	CASRPAGGSYEQYF	TGTGCCAGCAGGCCCGCGGGAGGGTCCTACGAGCAGTACTTC
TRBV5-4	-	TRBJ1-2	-	CALGRGDYGYTF	TGTGCCCTCGGGAGGGGCGACTATGGCTACACCTTC
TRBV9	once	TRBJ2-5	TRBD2	CASSVEPSGGGETQYF	TGTGCCAGCAGCGTAGAGCCTAGCGGGGGGGGAGAGACCCAGTACTTC
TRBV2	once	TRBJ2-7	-	CASTGRSGPYEQYF	TGTGCCAGCACCGGACGGAGCGGACCCTACGAGCAGTACTTC
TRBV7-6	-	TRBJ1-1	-	CASSLGGLNTEAFF	TGTGCCAGCAGCTTAGGAGGCCTGAACACTGAAGCTTTCTTT
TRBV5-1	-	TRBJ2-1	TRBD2	CASSGTSGGNEQFF	TGCGCCAGCAGCGGGACTAGCGGGGGCAATGAGCAGTTCTTC
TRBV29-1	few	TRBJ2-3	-	CSVASGSTDTQYF	TGCAGCGTTGCCAGCGGGAGCACAGATACGCAGTATTTT
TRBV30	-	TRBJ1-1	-	CAWRRGPTSEAFF	TGTGCCTGGAGGCGGGGCCCTACGAGTGAAGCTTTCTTT
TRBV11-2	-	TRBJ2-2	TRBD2	CASGLAGHTGELFF	TGTGCCAGCGGACTAGCGGGCCACACCGGGGAGCTGTTTTTT
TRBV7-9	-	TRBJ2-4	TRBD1	CASSPHSGTGSPQYF	TGTGCCAGCAGCCCGCACTCCGGGACAGGGAGCCCCCAGTACTTC
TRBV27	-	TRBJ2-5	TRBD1	CASSPSPQGVGETQYF	TGTGCCAGCAGTCCATCCCCCCAGGGGGTTGGAGAGACCCAGTACTTC
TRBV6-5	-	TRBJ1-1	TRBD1	CASSRQGVAEAFF	TGTGCCAGCAGCCGACAGGGGGTCGCTGAAGCTTTCTTT
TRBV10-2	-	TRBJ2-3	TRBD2	CASNRLAGRTDTQYF	TGCGCCAGCAATCGACTAGCGGGACGCACAGATACGCAGTATTTT
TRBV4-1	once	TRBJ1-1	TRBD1	CASSQETGARVQNTEAFF	TGCGCCAGCAGCCAAGAAACAGGGGCGAGGGTTCAGAACACTGAAGCTTTCTTT
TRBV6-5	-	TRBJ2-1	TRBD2	CASSLPTSAKQFF	TGTGCCAGCAGCCTACCTACTAGCGCGAAGCAGTTCTTC
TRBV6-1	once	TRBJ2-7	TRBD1	CASSVGGAGSYEQYF	TGTGCCAGCAGTGTAGGGGGCGCGGGCTCCTACGAGCAGTACTTC
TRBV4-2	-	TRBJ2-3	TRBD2	CASSQAGSGRASVPGTQYF	TGTGCCAGCAGCCAAGCGGGTAGCGGGAGGGCCTCAGTCCCCGGTACGCAGTATTTT
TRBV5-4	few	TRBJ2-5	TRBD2	CASSTTSGGRGETQYF	TGTGCCAGCAGCACGACTAGCGGGGGTCGGGGGGAGACCCAGTACTTC